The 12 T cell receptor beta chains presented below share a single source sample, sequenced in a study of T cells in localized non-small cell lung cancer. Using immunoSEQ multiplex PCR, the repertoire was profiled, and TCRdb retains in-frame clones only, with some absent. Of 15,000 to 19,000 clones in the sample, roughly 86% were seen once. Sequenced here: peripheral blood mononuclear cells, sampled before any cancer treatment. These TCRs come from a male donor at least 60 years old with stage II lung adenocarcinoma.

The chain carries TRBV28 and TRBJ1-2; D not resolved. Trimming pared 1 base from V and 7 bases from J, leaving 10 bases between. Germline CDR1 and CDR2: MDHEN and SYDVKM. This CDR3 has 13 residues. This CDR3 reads CASSLSDHSGYTF. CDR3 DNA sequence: TGTGCCAGCAGTTTATCCGATCACAGTGGCTACACCTTC.

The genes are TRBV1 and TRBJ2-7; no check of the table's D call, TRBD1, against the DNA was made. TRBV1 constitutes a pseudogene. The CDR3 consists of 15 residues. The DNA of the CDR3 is TGCACCAGCAGCCGTAACGGAAGGGGCTCCTACGAGCAGTACTTC. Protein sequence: CTSSRNGRGSYEQYF.

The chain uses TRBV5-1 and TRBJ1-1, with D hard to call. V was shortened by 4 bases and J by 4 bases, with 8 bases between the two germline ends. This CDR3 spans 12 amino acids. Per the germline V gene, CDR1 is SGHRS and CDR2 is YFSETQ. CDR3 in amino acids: CASSKESTEAFF. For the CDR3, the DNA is TGCGCCAGCAGCAAGGAGAGCACTGAAGCTTTCTTT.

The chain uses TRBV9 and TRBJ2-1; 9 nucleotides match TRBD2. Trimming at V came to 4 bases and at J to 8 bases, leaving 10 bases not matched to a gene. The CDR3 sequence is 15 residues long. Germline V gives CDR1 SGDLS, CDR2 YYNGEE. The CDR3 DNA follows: TGTGCCAGCAGCCCCAGCGGCGGGAGGGCCCATGAGCAGTTCTTC. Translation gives CASSPSGGRAHEQFF.

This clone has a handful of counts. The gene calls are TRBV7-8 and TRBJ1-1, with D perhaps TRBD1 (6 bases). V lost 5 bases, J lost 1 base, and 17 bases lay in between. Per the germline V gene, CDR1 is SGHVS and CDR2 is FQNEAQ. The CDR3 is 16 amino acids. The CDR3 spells CASSPGVGTTNTEAFF. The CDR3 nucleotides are TGTGCCAGCAGCCCCGGGGTAGGGACAACGAACACTGAAGCTTTCTTT.

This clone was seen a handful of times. The CDR3 here is CASTSEPRETQYF. The CDR3 DNA reads TGTGCCAGCACCTCCGAGCCTCGGGAGACCCAGTACTTC. This chain joins TRBV5-4 and TRBJ2-5; D is unresolved. The V end was cut by 6 bases, the J end by 5 bases, with 14 bases between. The CDR3 runs 13 residues. The V gene's germline CDR1 is SGHNT and CDR2 YYREEE (reference sequence).

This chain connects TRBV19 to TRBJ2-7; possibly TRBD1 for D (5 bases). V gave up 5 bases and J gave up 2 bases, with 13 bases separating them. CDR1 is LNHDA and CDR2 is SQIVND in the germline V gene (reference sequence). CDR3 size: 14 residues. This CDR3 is CASSATGITYEQYF. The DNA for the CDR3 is TGTGCCAGTAGTGCCACAGGAATCACCTACGAGCAGTACTTC.

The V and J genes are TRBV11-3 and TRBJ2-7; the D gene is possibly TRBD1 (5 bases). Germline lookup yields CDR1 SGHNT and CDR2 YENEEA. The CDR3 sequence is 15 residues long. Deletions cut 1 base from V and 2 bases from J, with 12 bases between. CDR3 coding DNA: TGTGCCAGCAGCTTAGTGGTACAGGCCACCTACGAGCAGTACTTC. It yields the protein CASSLVVQATYEQYF.

The CDR3 reads CASSPLGLATNEKLFF. The CDR3 bases are TGTGCCAGCAGTCCCCTCGGGCTTGCAACTAATGAAAAACTGTTTTTT. This chain joins TRBV28 and TRBJ1-4; D is ambiguous. V was trimmed by 5 bases and J by 0 bases, leaving 13 bases between them. Germline V gene lookup returns CDR1 MDHEN and CDR2 SYDVKM. The CDR3 contains 16 residues.

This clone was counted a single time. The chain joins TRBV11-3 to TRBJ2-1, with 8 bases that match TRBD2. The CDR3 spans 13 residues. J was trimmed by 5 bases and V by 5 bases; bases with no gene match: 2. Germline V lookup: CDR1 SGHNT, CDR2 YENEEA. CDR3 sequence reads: CASSPGGDNEQFF. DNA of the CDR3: TGTGCCAGCAGCCCGGGGGGGGACAATGAGCAGTTCTTC. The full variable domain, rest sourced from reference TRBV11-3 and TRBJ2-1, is EAGVVQSPRYKIIEKKQPVAFWCNPISGHNTLYWYLQNLGQGPELLIRYENEEAVDDSQLPKDRFSAERLKGVDSTLKIQPAELGDSAVYLCASSPGGDNEQFFGPGTRLTVL.

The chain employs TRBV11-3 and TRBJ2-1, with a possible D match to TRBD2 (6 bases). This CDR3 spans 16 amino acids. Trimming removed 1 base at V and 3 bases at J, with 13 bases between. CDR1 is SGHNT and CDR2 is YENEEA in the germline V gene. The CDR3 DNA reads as TGTGCCAGCAGCTTAGGGCGGGACCGTTTCTACAATGAGCAGTTCTTC. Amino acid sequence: CASSLGRDRFYNEQFF.

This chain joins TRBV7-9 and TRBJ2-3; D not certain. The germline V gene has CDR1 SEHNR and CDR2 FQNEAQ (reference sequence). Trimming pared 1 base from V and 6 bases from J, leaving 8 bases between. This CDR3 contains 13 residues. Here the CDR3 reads CASSLGALDTQYF. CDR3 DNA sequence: TGTGCCAGCAGCTTAGGGGCCCTGGATACGCAGTATTTT.